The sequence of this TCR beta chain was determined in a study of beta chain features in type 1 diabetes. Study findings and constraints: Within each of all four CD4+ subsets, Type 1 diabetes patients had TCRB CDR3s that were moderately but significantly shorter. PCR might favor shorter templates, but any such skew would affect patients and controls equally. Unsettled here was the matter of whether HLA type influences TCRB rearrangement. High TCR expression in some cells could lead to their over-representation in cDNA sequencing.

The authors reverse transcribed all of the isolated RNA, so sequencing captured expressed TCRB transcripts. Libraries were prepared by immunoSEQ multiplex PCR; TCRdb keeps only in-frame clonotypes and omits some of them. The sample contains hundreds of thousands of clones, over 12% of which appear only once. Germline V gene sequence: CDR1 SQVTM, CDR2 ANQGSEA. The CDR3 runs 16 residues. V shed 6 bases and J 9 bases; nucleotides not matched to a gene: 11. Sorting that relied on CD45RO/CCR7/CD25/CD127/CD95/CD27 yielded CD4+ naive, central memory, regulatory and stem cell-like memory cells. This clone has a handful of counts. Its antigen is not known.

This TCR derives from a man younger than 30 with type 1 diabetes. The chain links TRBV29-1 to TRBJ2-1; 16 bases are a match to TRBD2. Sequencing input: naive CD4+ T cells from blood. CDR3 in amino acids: CSVGPGLAGGSSEQFF. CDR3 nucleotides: TGCAGCGTGGGGCCGGGACTAGCGGGAGGGTCGAGTGAGCAGTTCTTC.